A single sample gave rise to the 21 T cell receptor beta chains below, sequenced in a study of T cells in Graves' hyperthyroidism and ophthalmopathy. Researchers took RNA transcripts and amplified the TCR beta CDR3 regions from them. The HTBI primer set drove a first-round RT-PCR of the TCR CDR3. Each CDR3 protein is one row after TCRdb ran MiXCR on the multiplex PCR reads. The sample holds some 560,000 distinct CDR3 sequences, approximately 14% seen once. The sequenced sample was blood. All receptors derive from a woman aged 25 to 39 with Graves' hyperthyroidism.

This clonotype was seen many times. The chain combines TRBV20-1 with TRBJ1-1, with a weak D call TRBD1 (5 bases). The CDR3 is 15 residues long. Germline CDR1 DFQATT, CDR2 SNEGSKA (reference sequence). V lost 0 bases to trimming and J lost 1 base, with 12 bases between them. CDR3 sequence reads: CSARDRRTGNTEAFF. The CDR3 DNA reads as TGCAGTGCTAGAGATCGTCGAACAGGGAACACTGAAGCTTTCTTT.

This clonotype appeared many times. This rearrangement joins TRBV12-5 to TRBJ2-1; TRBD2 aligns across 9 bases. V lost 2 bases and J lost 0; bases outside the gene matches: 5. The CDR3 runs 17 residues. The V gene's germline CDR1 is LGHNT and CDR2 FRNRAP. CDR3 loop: CASGLILAGSSYNEQFF. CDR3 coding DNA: TGTGCTAGTGGTTTGATCCTAGCGGGAAGCTCCTACAATGAGCAGTTCTTC.

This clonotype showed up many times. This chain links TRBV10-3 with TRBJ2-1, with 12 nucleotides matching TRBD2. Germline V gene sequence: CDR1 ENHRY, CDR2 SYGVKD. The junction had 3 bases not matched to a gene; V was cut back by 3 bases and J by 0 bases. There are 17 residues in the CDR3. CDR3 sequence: CAISDPTSGSSYNEQFF. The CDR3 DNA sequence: TGTGCCATCAGTGACCCGACTAGCGGGAGCTCCTACAATGAGCAGTTCTTC.

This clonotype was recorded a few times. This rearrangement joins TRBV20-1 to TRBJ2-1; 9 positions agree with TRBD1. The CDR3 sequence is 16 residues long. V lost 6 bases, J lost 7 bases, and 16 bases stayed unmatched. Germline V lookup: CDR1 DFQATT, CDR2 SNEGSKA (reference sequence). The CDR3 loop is CSAYSKDRGRGNEQFF. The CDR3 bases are TGCAGTGCATACTCCAAAGACAGGGGGAGGGGGAATGAGCAGTTCTTC.

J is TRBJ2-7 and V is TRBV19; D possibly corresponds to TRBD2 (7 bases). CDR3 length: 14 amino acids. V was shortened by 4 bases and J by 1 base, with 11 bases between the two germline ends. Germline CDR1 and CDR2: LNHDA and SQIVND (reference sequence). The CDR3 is CASSKQGGSYEQYF. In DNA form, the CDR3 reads TGTGCCAGTAGTAAACAGGGAGGGTCCTACGAGCAGTACTTC.

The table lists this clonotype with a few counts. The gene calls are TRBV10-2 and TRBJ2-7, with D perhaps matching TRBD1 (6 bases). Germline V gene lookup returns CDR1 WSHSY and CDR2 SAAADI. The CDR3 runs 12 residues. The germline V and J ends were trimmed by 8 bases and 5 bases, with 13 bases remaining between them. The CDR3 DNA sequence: TGCGCCAGCCTAGCCAGGGGCGACGAGCAGTACTTC. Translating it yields CASLARGDEQYF.

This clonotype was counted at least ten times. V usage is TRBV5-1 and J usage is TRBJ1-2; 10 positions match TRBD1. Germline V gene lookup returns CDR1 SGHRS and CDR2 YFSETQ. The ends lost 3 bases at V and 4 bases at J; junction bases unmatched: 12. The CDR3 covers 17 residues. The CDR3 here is CASSSSGTGVDVYGYTF. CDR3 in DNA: TGCGCCAGCAGCTCATCCGGGACAGGGGTCGATGTCTATGGCTACACCTTC.

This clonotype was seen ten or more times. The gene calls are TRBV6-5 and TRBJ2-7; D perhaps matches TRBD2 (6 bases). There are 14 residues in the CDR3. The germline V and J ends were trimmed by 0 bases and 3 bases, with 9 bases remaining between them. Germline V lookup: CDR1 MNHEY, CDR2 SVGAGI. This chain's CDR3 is CASSYSRGNYEQYF. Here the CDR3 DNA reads TGTGCCAGCAGTTACTCGCGGGGAAACTACGAGCAGTACTTC.

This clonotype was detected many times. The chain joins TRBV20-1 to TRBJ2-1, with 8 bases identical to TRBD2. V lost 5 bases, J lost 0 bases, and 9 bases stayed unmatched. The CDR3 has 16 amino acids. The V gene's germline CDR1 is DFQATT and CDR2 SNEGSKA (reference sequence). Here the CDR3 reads CSAAVSGKSSYNEQFF. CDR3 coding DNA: TGCAGTGCTGCTGTTAGCGGGAAAAGCTCCTACAATGAGCAGTTCTTC.

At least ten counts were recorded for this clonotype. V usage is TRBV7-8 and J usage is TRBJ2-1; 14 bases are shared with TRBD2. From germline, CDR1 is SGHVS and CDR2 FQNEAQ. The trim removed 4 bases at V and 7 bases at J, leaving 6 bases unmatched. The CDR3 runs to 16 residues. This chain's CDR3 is CASSSWGLAGANEQFF. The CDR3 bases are TGTGCCAGCAGCTCCTGGGGACTAGCGGGAGCGAATGAGCAGTTCTTC.

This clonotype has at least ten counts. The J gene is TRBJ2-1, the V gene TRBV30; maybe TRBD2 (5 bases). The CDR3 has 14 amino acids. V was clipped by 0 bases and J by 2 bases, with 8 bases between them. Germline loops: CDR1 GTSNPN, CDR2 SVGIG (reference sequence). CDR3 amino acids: CAWSVGNAYNEQFF. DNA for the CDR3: TGTGCCTGGAGTGTCGGGAACGCCTACAATGAGCAGTTCTTC.

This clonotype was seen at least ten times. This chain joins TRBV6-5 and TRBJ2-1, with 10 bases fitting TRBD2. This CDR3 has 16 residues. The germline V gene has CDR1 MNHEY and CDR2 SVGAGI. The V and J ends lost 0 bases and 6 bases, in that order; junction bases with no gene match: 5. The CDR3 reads CASSYSLGLAFNEQFF. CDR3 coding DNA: TGTGCCAGCAGTTACTCCCTGGGACTAGCGTTCAATGAGCAGTTCTTC.

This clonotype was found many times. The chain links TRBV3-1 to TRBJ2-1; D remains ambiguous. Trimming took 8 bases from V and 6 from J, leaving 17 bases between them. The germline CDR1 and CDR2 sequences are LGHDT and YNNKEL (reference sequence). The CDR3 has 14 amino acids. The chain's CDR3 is CASARTNEGNEQFF. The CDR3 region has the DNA TGTGCCAGCGCCAGAACCAATGAAGGCAATGAGCAGTTCTTC.

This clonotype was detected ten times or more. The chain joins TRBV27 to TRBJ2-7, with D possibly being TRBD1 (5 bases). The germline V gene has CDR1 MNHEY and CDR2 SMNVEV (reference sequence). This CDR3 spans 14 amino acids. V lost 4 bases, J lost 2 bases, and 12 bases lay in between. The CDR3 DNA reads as TGTGCCAGCAGTTCGCCAGGGCCAACCTACGAGCAGTACTTC. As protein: CASSSPGPTYEQYF.

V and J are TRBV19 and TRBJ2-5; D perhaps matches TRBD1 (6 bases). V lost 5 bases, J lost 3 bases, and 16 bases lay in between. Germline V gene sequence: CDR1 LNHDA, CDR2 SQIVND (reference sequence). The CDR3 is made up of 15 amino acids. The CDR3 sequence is CASSGDTVREETQYF. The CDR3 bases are TGTGCCAGTAGTGGGGACACGGTTCGAGAAGAGACCCAGTACTTC.

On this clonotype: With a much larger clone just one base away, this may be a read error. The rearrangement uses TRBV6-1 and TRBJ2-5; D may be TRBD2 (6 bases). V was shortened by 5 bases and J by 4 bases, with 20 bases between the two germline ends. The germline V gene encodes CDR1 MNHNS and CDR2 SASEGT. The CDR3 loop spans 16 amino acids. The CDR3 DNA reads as TGTGCCAGCAGTAACGTTTCGAGCGGGTTTCGAGAGACCCAGTACTTC. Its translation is CASSNVSSGFRETQYF.

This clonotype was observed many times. The CDR3 here is CASSYSTGTAYSNTEAFF. CDR3 DNA: TGTGCCAGCAGTTACTCGACCGGGACAGCTTATTCTAACACTGAAGCTTTCTTT. The chain uses TRBV6-5 and TRBJ1-1; TRBD1 aligns across 7 bases. V shed 0 bases and J 2 bases; nucleotides not matched to a gene: 12. The CDR3 runs 18 residues. CDR1 MNHEY and CDR2 SVGAGI come from the germline V gene.

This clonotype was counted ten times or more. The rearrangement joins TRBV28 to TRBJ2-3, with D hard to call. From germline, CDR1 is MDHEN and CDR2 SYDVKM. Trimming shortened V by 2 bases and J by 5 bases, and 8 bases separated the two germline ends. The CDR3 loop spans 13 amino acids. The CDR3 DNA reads TGTGCCAGCAGTTTAGAAGGTTTAGATACGCAGTATTTT. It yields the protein CASSLEGLDTQYF.

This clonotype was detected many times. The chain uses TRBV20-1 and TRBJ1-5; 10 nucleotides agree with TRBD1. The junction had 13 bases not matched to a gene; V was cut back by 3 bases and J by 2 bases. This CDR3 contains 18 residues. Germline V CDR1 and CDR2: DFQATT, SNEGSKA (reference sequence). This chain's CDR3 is CSASEPGQGFSGNQPQHF. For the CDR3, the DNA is TGCAGTGCTAGCGAACCGGGACAGGGGTTTAGCGGCAATCAGCCCCAGCATTTT.

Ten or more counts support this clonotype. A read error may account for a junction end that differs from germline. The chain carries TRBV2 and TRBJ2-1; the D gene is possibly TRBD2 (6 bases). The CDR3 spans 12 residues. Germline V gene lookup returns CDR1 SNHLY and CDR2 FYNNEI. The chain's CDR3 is CASSEDYTEQFF. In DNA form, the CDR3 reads TGTGCCAGCAGTGAGGACTACACTGAGCAGTTCTTC. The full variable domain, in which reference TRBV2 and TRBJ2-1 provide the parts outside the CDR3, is EPEVTQTPSHQVTQMGQEVILRCVPISNHLYFYWYRQILGQKVEFLVSFYNNEISEKSEIFDDQFSVERPDGSNFTLKIRSTKLEDSAMYFCASSEDYTEQFFGPGTRLTVL.

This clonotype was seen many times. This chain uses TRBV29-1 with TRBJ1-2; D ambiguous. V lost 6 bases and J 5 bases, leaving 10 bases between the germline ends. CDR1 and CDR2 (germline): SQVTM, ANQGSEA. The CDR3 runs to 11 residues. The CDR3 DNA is TGCAGCGTAATATCGGCGTATGGCTACACCTTC. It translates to CSVISAYGYTF.